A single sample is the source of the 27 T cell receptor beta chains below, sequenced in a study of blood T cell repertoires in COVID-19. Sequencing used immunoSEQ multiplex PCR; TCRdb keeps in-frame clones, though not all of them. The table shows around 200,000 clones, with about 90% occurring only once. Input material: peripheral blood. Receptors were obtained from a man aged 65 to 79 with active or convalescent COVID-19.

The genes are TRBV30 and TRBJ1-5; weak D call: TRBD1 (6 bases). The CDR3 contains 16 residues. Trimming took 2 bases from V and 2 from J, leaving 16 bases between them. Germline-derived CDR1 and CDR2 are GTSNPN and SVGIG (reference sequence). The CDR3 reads CAWSSRGRGGNQPQHF. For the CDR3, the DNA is TGTGCCTGGAGTTCCAGGGGTAGGGGTGGCAATCAGCCCCAGCATTTT. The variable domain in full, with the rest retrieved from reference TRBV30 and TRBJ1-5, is SQTIHQWPATLVQPVGSPLSLECTVEGTSNPNLYWYRQAAGRGLQLLFYSVGIGQISSEVPQNLSASRPQDRQFILSSKKLLLSDSGFYLCAWSSRGRGGNQPQHFGDGTRLSIL.

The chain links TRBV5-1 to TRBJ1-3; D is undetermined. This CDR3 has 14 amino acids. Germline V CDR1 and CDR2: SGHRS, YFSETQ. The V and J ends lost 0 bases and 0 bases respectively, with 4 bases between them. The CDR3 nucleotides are TGCGCCAGCAGCTTGGGTCACTCTGGAAACACCATATATTTT. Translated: CASSLGHSGNTIYF.

CDR3 in amino acids: CASSSPPGTSGSYEQFF. CDR3 coding DNA: TGTGCCAGCAGCTCTCCCCCCGGGACTAGCGGGAGTTATGAGCAGTTCTTC. This rearrangement joins TRBV7-9 to TRBJ2-1; 14 bases line up with TRBD2. This CDR3 has 17 amino acids. The junction had 10 bases not matched to a gene; V was cut back by 4 bases and J by 8 bases. In germline, CDR1 is SEHNR, CDR2 FQNEAQ (reference sequence).

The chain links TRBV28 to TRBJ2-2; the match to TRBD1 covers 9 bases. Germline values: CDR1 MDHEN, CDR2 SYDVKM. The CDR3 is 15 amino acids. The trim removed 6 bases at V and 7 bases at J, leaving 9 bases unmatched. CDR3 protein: CASRPPGQGSGELFF. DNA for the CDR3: TGTGCCAGCAGGCCCCCGGGACAGGGAAGCGGGGAGCTGTTTTTT.

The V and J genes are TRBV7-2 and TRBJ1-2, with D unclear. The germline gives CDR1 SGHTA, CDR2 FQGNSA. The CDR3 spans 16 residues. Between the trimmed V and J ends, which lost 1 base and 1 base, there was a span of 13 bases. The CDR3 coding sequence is TGTGCCAGCAGCTTAGACGGAGCGTTGAGTAACTATGGCTACACCTTC. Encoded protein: CASSLDGALSNYGYTF.

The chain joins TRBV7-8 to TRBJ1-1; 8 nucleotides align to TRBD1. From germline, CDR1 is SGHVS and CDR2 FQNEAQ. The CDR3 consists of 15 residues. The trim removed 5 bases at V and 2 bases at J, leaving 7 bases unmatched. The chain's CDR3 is CASSPRQGLNTEAFF. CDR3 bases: TGTGCCAGCAGCCCACGACAGGGGTTAAACACTGAAGCTTTCTTT.

CDR3 bases: TGTGCCAGTTACCGGGACAGATACTACAATGAGCAGTTCTTC. This gives the protein CASYRDRYYNEQFF. This sequence joins TRBV27 and TRBJ2-1; 7 nucleotides match TRBD1. This CDR3 has 14 amino acids. V lost 9 bases, J lost 3 bases, and 8 bases stayed unmatched. Germline V gene data show CDR1 as MNHEY and CDR2 as SMNVEV (reference sequence).

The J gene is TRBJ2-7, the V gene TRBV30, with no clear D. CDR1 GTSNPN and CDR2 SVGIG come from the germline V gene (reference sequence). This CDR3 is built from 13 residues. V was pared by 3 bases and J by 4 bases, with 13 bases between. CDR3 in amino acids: CAWSPNPFYEQYF. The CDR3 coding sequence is TGTGCCTGGAGCCCTAATCCCTTTTACGAGCAGTACTTC.

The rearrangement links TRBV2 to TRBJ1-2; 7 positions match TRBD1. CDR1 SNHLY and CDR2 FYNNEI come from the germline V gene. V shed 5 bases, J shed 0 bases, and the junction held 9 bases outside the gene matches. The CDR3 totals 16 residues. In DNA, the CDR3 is TGTGCCAGCAGTAGACAGGGTCGGCTAGCTAACTATGGCTACACCTTC. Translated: CASSRQGRLANYGYTF.

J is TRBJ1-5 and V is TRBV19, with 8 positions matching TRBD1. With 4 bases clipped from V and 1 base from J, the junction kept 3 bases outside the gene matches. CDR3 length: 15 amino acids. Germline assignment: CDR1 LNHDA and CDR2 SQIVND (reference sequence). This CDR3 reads CASSTRQGSNQPQHF. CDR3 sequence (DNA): TGTGCCAGTAGTACCCGACAGGGGAGCAATCAGCCCCAGCATTTT.

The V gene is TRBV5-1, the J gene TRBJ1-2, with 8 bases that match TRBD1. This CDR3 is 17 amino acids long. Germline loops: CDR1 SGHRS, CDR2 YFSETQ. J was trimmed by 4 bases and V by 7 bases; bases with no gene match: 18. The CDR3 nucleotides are TGCGCCAGCGGCTCCGGGACGATGGTGGGGACAGGCTATGGCTACACCTTC. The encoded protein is CASGSGTMVGTGYGYTF.

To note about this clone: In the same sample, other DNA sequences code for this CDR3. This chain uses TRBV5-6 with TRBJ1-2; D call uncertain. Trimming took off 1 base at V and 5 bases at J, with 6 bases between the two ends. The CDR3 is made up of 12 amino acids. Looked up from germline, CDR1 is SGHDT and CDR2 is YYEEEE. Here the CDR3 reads CASSLREYGYTF. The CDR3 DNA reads TGTGCCAGCAGCTTGAGAGAGTATGGCTACACCTTC.

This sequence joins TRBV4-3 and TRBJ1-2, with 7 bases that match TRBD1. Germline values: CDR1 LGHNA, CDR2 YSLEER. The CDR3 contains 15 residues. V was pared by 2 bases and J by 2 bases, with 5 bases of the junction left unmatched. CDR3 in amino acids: CASSQWTGGNYGYTF. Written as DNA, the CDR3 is TGCGCCAGCAGCCAATGGACAGGAGGGAACTATGGCTACACCTTC.

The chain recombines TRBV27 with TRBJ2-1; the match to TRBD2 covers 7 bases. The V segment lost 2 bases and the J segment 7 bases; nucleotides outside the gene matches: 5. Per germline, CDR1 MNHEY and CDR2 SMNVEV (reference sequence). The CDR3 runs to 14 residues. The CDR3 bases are TGTGCCAGCAGTTTACATGTCGGGAGGAATGAGCAGTTCTTC. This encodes CASSLHVGRNEQFF.

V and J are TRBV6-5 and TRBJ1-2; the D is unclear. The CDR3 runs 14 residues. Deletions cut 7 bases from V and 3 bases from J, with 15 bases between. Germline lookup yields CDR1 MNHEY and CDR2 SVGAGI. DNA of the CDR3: TGTGCCAGCACCGAACTAGGAGGGTACTATGGCTACACCTTC. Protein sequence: CASTELGGYYGYTF.

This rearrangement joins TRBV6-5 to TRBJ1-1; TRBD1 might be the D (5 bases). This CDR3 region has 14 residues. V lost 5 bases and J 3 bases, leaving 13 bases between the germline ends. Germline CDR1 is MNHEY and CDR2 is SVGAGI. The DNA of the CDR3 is TGTGCCAGCAGTCTCGGGACTGCGGACACTGAAGCTTTCTTT. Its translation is CASSLGTADTEAFF.

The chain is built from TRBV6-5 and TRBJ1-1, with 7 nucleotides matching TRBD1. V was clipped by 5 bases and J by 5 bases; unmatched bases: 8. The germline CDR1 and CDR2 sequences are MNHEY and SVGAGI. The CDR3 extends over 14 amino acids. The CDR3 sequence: CASSQQGQGTEAFF. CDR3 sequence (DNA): TGTGCCAGCAGTCAACAGGGGCAGGGGACTGAAGCTTTCTTT.

The CDR3: CAWSPRWTQYF. In DNA, the CDR3 is TGTGCCTGGAGTCCGAGGTGGACCCAGTACTTC. The V gene is TRBV30, the J gene TRBJ2-5, with unresolved D. V lost 2 bases to trimming and J lost 7 bases, with 8 bases between them. Per germline, CDR1 GTSNPN and CDR2 SVGIG (reference sequence). This CDR3 contains 11 residues.

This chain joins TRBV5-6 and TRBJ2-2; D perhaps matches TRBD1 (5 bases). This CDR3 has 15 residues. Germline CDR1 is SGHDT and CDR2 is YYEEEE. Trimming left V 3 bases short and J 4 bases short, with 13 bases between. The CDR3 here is CASSSRVGVTGELFF. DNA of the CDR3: TGTGCCAGCAGCTCCAGGGTTGGAGTCACCGGGGAGCTGTTTTTT.

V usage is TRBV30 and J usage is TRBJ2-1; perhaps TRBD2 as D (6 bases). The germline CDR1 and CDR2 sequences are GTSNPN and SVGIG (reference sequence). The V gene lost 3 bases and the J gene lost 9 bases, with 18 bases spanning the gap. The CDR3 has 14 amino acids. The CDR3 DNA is TGTGCCTGGAGCGCCGGAGGGAGTCTGGGTGAGCAGTTCTTC. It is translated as CAWSAGGSLGEQFF.

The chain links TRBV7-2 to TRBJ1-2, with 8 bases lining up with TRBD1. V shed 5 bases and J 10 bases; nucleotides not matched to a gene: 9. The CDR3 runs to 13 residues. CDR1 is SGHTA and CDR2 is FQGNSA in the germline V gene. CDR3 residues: CASSPDRVKVYTF. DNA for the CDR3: TGTGCCAGCAGCCCGGACAGGGTGAAGGTCTACACCTTC.

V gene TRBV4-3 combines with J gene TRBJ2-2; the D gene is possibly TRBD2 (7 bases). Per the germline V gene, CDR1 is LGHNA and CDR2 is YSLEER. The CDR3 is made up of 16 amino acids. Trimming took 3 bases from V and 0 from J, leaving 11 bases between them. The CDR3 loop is CASSQMGGPNTGELFF. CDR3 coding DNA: TGCGCCAGCAGCCAGATGGGGGGGCCGAACACCGGGGAGCTGTTTTTT.

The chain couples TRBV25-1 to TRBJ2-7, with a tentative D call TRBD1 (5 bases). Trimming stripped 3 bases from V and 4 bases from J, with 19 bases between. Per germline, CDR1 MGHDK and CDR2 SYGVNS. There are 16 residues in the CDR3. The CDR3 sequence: CASSENPGFKRYEQYF. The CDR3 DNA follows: TGTGCCAGCAGTGAGAACCCAGGGTTTAAGAGATACGAGCAGTACTTC.

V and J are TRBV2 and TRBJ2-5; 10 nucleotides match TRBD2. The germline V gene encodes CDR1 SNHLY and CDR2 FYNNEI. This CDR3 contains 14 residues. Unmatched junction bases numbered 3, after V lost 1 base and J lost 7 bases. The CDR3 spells CASSEEREGRTQYF. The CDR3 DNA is TGTGCCAGCAGTGAAGAGCGGGAGGGACGGACCCAGTACTTC. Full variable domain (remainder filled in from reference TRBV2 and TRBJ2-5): EPEVTQTPSHQVTQMGQEVILRCVPISNHLYFYWYRQILGQKVEFLVSFYNNEISEKSEIFDDQFSVERPDGSNFTLKIRSTKLEDSAMYFCASSEEREGRTQYFGPGTRLLVL.

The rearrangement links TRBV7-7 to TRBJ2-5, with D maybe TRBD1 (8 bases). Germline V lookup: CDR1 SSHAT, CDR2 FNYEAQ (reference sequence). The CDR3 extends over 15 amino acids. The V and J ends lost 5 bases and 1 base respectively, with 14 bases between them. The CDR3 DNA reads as TGTGCCAGCAGCAGGGGGGGGACAGGCCAAGAGACCCAGTACTTC. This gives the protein CASSRGGTGQETQYF.

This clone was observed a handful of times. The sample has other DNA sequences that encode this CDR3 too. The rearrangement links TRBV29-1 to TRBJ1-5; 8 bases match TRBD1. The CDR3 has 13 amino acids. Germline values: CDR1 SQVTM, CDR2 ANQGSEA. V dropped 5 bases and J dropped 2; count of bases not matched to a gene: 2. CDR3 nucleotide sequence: TGCAGCGTTCTACAGGGGGGCAATCAGCCCCAGCATTTT. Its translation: CSVLQGGNQPQHF.

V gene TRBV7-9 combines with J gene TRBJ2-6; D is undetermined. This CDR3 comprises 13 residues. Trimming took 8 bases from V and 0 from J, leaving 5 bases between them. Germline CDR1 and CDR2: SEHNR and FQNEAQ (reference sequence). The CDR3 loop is CASRHSGANVLTF. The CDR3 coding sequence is TGTGCCAGCCGACACTCTGGGGCCAACGTCCTGACTTTC.